Shown below are 21 T cell receptor beta chains from a single sample sequenced in a study of CD8 T cells in ankylosing spondylitis (dated by TCRdb to 2016 to 2017). The library was obtained by 5' RACE. TCRdb shows the sequencer as Illumina HiSeq 2500. TCRdb ran its own pipeline on the public reads, namely fastp trimming at Q25 and MiXCR clone calling, and kept in-frame beta chains. Identical CDR3 protein sequences are pooled into one entry, listed with their most common genes and DNA. This sample gives some 54,000 distinct CDR3 sequences in total; around 7.4% of them show up just once. The top ten clones comprise around 7.8% of the sample. The sequenced sample consisted of blood, either unsorted or a sorted T cell fraction (not recorded which). All receptors come from a female donor with ankylosing spondylitis or in good health (not recorded which).

This clonotype was seen at least ten times. The CDR3 DNA follows: TGCAGTGCTAGAGGACCCGGCGGGGCCAAAAACATTCAGTACTTC. As protein: CSARGPGGAKNIQYF. This sequence joins TRBV20-1 and TRBJ2-4, with D perhaps TRBD2 (5 bases). The germline V and J ends were trimmed by 1 base and 1 base, with 11 bases remaining between them. CDR1 and CDR2 (germline): DFQATT, SNEGSKA (reference sequence). The CDR3 consists of 15 residues.

This clonotype was counted ten times or more. This chain joins TRBV5-8 and TRBJ1-2; TRBD1 is a possible D gene (5 bases). The CDR3 is 15 residues long. With 2 bases removed from V and 2 bases from J, the gap between germline ends came to 13 bases. The germline CDR1 and CDR2 sequences are SGHTS and YDEGEE. This CDR3 reads CASSFAPGPNYGYTF. The CDR3 DNA reads as TGTGCCAGCAGCTTCGCCCCAGGGCCAAACTATGGCTACACCTTC.

This clonotype was recorded many times. V and J are TRBV12-3 or TRBV12-4 and TRBJ1-4, with unresolved D. Trimming cost V 5 bases and J 6 bases, with 16 bases left between them. The CDR3 totals 15 residues. The CDR3 loop is CASSTPGILDEKLFF. Here the CDR3 DNA reads TGTGCCAGCAGTACACCCGGGATATTAGATGAAAAACTGTTTTTT.

The rearrangement links TRBV7-9 to TRBJ1-5, with D possibly TRBD1 on 5 matching bases. Trimming left V 2 bases short and J 11 bases short, with 10 bases between. The germline gives CDR1 SEHNR, CDR2 FQNEAQ (reference sequence). The CDR3 contains 12 residues. CDR3 nucleotides: TGTGCCAGCAGCTTATTTCAGGGATCCCAGCATTTT. It encodes CASSLFQGSQHF.

In this sample, this clonotype turned up many times. The rearrangement joins TRBV7-6 to TRBJ1-1; possible D gene TRBD1, 6 bases. This CDR3 region has 15 residues. Germline CDR1 SGHVS, CDR2 FNYEAQ. The germline V and J ends were trimmed by 1 base and 1 base, with 10 bases remaining between them. The CDR3 loop reads CASSLEARGNTEAFF. CDR3 nucleotides: TGTGCCAGCAGCTTAGAGGCCAGGGGGAACACTGAAGCTTTCTTT.

There are many counts of this clonotype. The V call is TRBV29-1, the J call TRBJ1-1; D not resolved. V was shortened by 4 bases and J by 1 base, with 13 bases between the two germline ends. Germline CDR1 and CDR2: SQVTM and ANQGSEA. The CDR3 spans 14 residues. CDR3 amino acids: CSVADRSSNTEAFF. The CDR3 coding sequence is TGCAGCGTTGCGGACCGATCCTCGAACACTGAAGCTTTCTTT.

This clonotype was seen only a few times. This chain links TRBV7-2 with TRBJ2-7; 8 bases agree with TRBD1. Per germline, CDR1 SGHTA and CDR2 FQGNSA. There are 14 residues in the CDR3. V lost 3 bases and J lost 2; bases outside the gene matches: 3. CDR3 in amino acids: CASSLDRETYEQYF. CDR3 sequence (DNA): TGTGCCAGCAGCTTGGACAGGGAAACCTACGAGCAGTACTTC. Using reference TRBV7-2 and TRBJ2-7 for the parts outside the CDR3, the full variable domain is GAGVSQSPSNKVTEKGKDVELRCDPISGHTALYWYRQSLGQGLEFLIYFQGNSAPDKSGLPSDRFSAERTGGSVSTLTIQRTQQEDSAVYLCASSLDRETYEQYFGPGTRLTVT.

This clonotype was seen repeatedly, ten times or more. V and J are TRBV7-9 and TRBJ1-1; TRBD1 aligns across 7 bases. Germline V CDR1 and CDR2: SEHNR, FQNEAQ (reference sequence). This CDR3 has 14 amino acids. V was pared by 5 bases and J by 8 bases, with 11 bases of the junction left unmatched. DNA for the CDR3: TGTGCCAGCAGCCTCCGAACGTCGGGACAGGAAGCTTTCTTT. The encoded protein is CASSLRTSGQEAFF.

A few counts support this clonotype. V is TRBV11-2 and J is TRBJ2-6, with D hard to call. V dropped 1 base and J dropped 0 bases, with 7 bases sitting between them. CDR1 SGHAT and CDR2 FQNNGV come from the germline V gene. The CDR3 contains 16 residues. The CDR3 nucleotides read TGTGCCAGCAGCTTAGGGGTGAACTCTGGGGCCAACGTCCTGACTTTC. This translates into CASSLGVNSGANVLTF.

Many counts were recorded for this clonotype. As DNA, the CDR3 is TGCAGTGCTATCCCGGGGACTAGCGGGTCTGGGGAGCTGTTTTTT. This gives the protein CSAIPGTSGSGELFF. The chain recombines TRBV20-1 with TRBJ2-2, with 12 bases lining up with TRBD2. The CDR3 covers 15 residues. V shed 4 bases, J shed 8 bases, and the junction held 8 bases outside the gene matches. In germline, CDR1 is DFQATT, CDR2 SNEGSKA (reference sequence).

This clonotype was counted ten times or more. The chain uses TRBV12-3 or TRBV12-4 and TRBJ1-1, with D perhaps TRBD1 (5 bases). V dropped 8 bases and J dropped 5 bases, with 15 bases sitting between them. This CDR3 has 13 amino acids. The CDR3 nucleotides read TGTGCCAGCCGGGTCTCCCAGGGAACTGAAGCTTTCTTT. Translated, it gives CASRVSQGTEAFF.

This clonotype has ten or more counts. The rearrangement joins TRBV5-1 to TRBJ1-5; D is unclear. Germline assignment: CDR1 SGHRS and CDR2 YFSETQ. Between the trimmed V and J ends, which lost 1 base and 1 base, there was a span of 9 bases. The CDR3 sequence is 15 residues long. Here the CDR3 reads CASSLHGESNQPQHF. CDR3 nucleotides: TGCGCCAGCAGCTTGCACGGGGAAAGCAATCAGCCCCAGCATTTT. Filled out from reference TRBV5-1 and TRBJ1-5, the complete variable domain reads KAGVTQTPRYLIKTRGQQVTLSCSPISGHRSVSWYQQTPGQGLQFLFEYFSETQRNKGNFPGRFSGRQFSNSRSEMNVSTLELGDSALYLCASSLHGESNQPQHFGDGTRLSIL.

This clonotype appeared many times. This rearrangement joins TRBV29-1 to TRBJ2-4; D unclear. The germline V gene encodes CDR1 SQVTM and CDR2 ANQGSEA. The CDR3 covers 13 residues. V dropped 3 bases and J dropped 2 bases, with 8 bases sitting between them. As DNA, the CDR3 is TGCAGCGTTGAGGTCCCTACCAAAAACATTCAGTACTTC. Protein: CSVEVPTKNIQYF.

Ten or more counts support this clonotype. The chain has TRBV5-1 and TRBJ2-2; D unclear. Germline assignment: CDR1 SGHRS and CDR2 YFSETQ. V was cut by 0 bases and J by 4 bases, with 4 bases left in between. This CDR3 has 13 amino acids. CDR3 DNA sequence: TGCGCCAGCAGCTTGGTTGGCACCGGGGAGCTGTTTTTT. This translates into CASSLVGTGELFF.

This rearrangement joins TRBV28 to TRBJ1-1; 10 bases map to TRBD1. V shed 3 bases, J shed 4 bases, and the junction held 14 bases outside the gene matches. This CDR3 contains 18 residues. Germline CDR1 reads MDHEN; CDR2 reads SYDVKM. The CDR3, as DNA: TGTGCCAGCAGTTTGACAGGGGGCGATCTGGGGTTCGGCACTGAAGCTTTCTTT. Translation gives CASSLTGGDLGFGTEAFF.

The sample holds many counts of this clonotype. The chain has TRBV3-1 and TRBJ1-6; unclear D gene. This CDR3 contains 12 residues. Looked up from germline, CDR1 is LGHDT and CDR2 is YNNKEL (reference sequence). V lost 3 bases, J lost 9 bases, and 6 bases lay in between. The CDR3 loop is CASSHQSSPLHF. The CDR3 DNA sequence: TGTGCCAGCAGCCACCAGAGTTCACCCCTCCACTTT.

This rearrangement joins TRBV23-1 to TRBJ2-5; the D is unclear. TRBV23-1 is classed as an ORF, of uncertain function. The V gene lost 5 bases and the J gene lost 3 bases, with 1 base spanning the gap. The CDR3 contains 10 residues. CDR3 sequence reads: CASSEETQYF. In DNA, the CDR3 is TGCGCCAGCAGTGAAGAGACCCAGTACTTC.

This clonotype showed up many times. The chain has TRBV5-6 and TRBJ1-1; D perhaps matches TRBD1 (5 bases). V dropped 5 bases and J dropped 5 bases, with 16 bases sitting between them. Germline CDR1 and CDR2: SGHDT and YYEEEE. The CDR3 loop spans 14 amino acids. CDR3 sequence reads: CASSPAGFRTEAFF. The DNA of the CDR3 is TGTGCCAGCAGTCCCGCAGGGTTTAGGACTGAAGCTTTCTTT. The full variable domain, its missing parts supplied by reference TRBV5-6 and TRBJ1-1, is DAGVTQSPTHLIKTRGQQVTLRCSPKSGHDTVSWYQQALGQGPQFIFQYYEEEERQRGNFPDRFSGHQFPNYSSELNVNALLLGDSALYLCASSPAGFRTEAFFGQGTRLTVV.

This clonotype has ten or more counts. The V gene is TRBV20-1, the J gene TRBJ2-7; 7 positions agree with TRBD2. The germline V gene encodes CDR1 DFQATT and CDR2 SNEGSKA (reference sequence). V trimming: 6 bases; J trimming: 4 bases; junction bases outside the gene matches: 3. The CDR3 is 11 amino acids. For the CDR3, the DNA is TGCAGTGCCCCCGGGAGGTACGAGCAGTACTTC. As protein: CSAPGRYEQYF.

This clonotype was seen repeatedly, ten times or more. V gene TRBV10-3 combines with J gene TRBJ1-1, with D unresolved. In germline, CDR1 is ENHRY, CDR2 SYGVKD. The CDR3 totals 14 residues. V lost 4 bases and J lost 7, with 16 bases in between. CDR3 nucleotides: TGTGCCATCAGTGTGGAGGCAGGAGAAGGTGAAGCTTTCTTT. Its protein product is CAISVEAGEGEAFF.

This clonotype was observed many times. The V gene is TRBV20-1, the J gene TRBJ1-4, with 9 bases matching TRBD1. The length of the CDR3 is 14 residues. Germline values: CDR1 DFQATT, CDR2 SNEGSKA (reference sequence). Unmatched junction bases numbered 3, after V lost 3 bases and J lost 4 bases. The CDR3 spells CSASQGQGNEKLFF. CDR3 coding DNA: TGCAGTGCTAGTCAGGGACAGGGTAATGAAAAACTGTTTTTT.